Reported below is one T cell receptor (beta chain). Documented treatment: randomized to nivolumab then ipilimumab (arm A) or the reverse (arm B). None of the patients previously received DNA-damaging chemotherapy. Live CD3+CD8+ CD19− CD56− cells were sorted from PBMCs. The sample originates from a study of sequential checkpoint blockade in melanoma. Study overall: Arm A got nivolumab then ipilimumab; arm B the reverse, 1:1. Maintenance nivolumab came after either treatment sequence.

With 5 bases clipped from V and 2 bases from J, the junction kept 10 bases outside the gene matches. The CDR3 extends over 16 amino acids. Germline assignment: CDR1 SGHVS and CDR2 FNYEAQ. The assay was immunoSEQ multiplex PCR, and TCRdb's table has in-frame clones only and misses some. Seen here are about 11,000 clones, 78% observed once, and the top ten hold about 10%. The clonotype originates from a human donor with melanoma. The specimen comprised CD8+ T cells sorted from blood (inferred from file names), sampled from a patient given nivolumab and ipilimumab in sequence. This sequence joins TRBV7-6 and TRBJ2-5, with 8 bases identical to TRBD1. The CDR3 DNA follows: TGTGCCAGCAGCCTCCCGCCGGACAGGGAGCAAGAGACCCAGTACTTC. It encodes CASSLPPDREQETQYF. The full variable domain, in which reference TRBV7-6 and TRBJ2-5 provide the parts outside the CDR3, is GAGVSQSPRYKVTKRGQDVALRCDPISGHVSLYWYRQALGQGPEFLTYFNYEAQQDKSGLPNDRFSAERPEGSISTLTIQRTEQRDSAMYRCASSLPPDREQETQYFGPGTRLLVL.